A selection of T cell receptor beta chains follows, all from one sample in a study of blood T cell repertoires in COVID-19. Here immunoSEQ multiplex PCR was the method, and the copy in TCRdb shows in-frame clones only, minus some. Of some 400,000 clones listed, approximately 86% are singletons. Sequenced input: peripheral blood. These receptors came from a human donor in a cohort sampled during active COVID-19. Each CDR3 is given with its conserved first and last residue.

j_call	cdr3_length	v_call	cdr3_aa
TRBJ1-1	19	TRBV28	CASRFSLGDRSEVGTEAFF
TRBJ1-1	15	TRBV19	CASNTGTGGDTEAFF
TRBJ2-7	15	TRBV4-1	CASSQGSGWSYEQYF
TRBJ1-5	13	TRBV5-5	CASSFRPIPPQHF
TRBJ2-1	18	TRBV19	CASTSSGKSFETTNEQFF
TRBJ1-2	18	TRBV27	CASSLSSGQGARIHGYTF
TRBJ2-1	14	TRBV24-1	CATVGAGGSNEQFF
TRBJ1-5	15	TRBV19	CASSKGDRGHQPQHF
TRBJ1-1	12	TRBV10-1	CARTGKNTEAFF
TRBJ2-6	20	TRBV5-3	CARSLGGTGSLCSGANVLTF
TRBJ1-6	18	TRBV13	CASSLLSRGPGEDSPLHF
TRBJ2-7	14	TRBV18	CASSPRDRAREQYF
TRBJ1-1	11	TRBV20-1	CSANRQNEAFF
TRBJ1-4	13	TRBV6-5	CASSTQGNEKLFF
TRBJ1-1	14	TRBV3-1/TRBV3-2	CASSQTDRGTEAFF
TRBJ1-1	13	TRBV6-5	CASRPGQGFKAFF